These 23 T cell receptor beta chains were sequenced from one sample in a study of T cell clones after liver transplantation. Clones were read by immunoSEQ multiplex PCR, and TCRdb kept only the in-frame ones, dropping some. The sample has 65,000 to 85,000 clones, 84% seen once; the top ten hold 2% to 2.5%. Sequenced material: CD4+ T cells from blood, taken around 48 months after liver transplant. The origin of the receptors is a human patient who received a liver transplant. Certain T cells may be donor cells from the graft.

The chain is built from TRBV28 and TRBJ2-2, with 7 bases aligning to TRBD2. Germline CDR1 is MDHEN and CDR2 is SYDVKM. V shed 7 bases and J 6 bases; nucleotides not matched to a gene: 8. The CDR3 consists of 14 residues. The CDR3 spells CASIWAGVAGELFF. As DNA, the CDR3 is TGTGCCAGCATATGGGCGGGAGTCGCCGGGGAGCTGTTTTTT.

The chain joins TRBV4-3 to TRBJ2-1; 9 nucleotides line up with TRBD2. The CDR3 covers 15 residues. Germline-derived CDR1 and CDR2 are LGHNA and YSLEER. The junction had 8 bases not matched to a gene; V was cut back by 5 bases and J by 6 bases. CDR3 coding DNA: TGCGCCAGCAGCAACAGCGGGGGGAACCTCAATGAGCAGTTCTTC. This sequence encodes CASSNSGGNLNEQFF.

The J gene is TRBJ2-3, the V gene TRBV9; TRBD1 or TRBD2 may be the D gene (6 bases each). Trimming cost V 3 bases and J 5 bases, with 19 bases left between them. CDR1 is SGDLS, CDR2 YYNGEE, per germline. The CDR3 sequence is 16 residues long. CDR3 nucleotide sequence: TGTGCCAGCAGCGGCGGTGGGGGGCTGGGGGGAGATACGCAGTATTTT. This translates into CASSGGGGLGGDTQYF.

The CDR3 coding sequence is TGTGCCAGCAGTGAAGGATTGGACAGCTTTTACAATGAGCAGTTCTTC. It codes for CASSEGLDSFYNEQFF. V and J are TRBV25-1 and TRBJ2-1; a possible D gene is TRBD1 (6 bases). Germline V CDR1 and CDR2: MGHDK, SYGVNS. Trimming cost V 2 bases and J 4 bases, with 15 bases left between them. There are 16 residues in the CDR3.

The chain employs TRBV14 and TRBJ2-7; possibly TRBD1 or TRBD2 for D (5 bases each). Trimming left V 3 bases short and J 9 bases short, with 15 bases between. The germline V gene has CDR1 SGHDN and CDR2 FVKESK. The CDR3 runs 13 residues. The CDR3 nucleotides read TGTGCCAGCAGCCAGGGACCACGGCAGCCGCAGTACTTC. It is translated as CASSQGPRQPQYF.

The chain joins TRBV7-9 to TRBJ2-7; possible D gene TRBD2, 5 bases. Trimming stripped 5 bases from V and 0 bases from J, with 8 bases between. The CDR3 is 13 amino acids. CDR1 SEHNR and CDR2 FQNEAQ come from the germline V gene (reference sequence). The CDR3: CASSAGRSYEQYF. The CDR3 DNA reads as TGTGCCAGCAGCGCGGGCCGCTCCTACGAGCAGTACTTC.

The V gene is TRBV11-1, the J gene TRBJ1-2; D not resolved. The germline CDR1 and CDR2 sequences are SGHAT and FQDESV (reference sequence). The V end was cut by 3 bases, the J end by 6 bases, with 8 bases between. The CDR3 covers 12 residues. CDR3: CASSFEGNGYTF. CDR3 DNA sequence: TGTGCCAGCAGCTTTGAGGGTAATGGCTACACCTTC.

The chain links TRBV14 to TRBJ1-2; possibly TRBD1 for D (6 bases). V lost 0 bases to trimming and J lost 6 bases, with 14 bases between them. Germline CDR1 reads SGHDN; CDR2 reads FVKESK. CDR3 length equals 15 residues. CDR3: CASSQDAGGANGYTF. The CDR3 DNA reads TGTGCCAGCAGCCAAGATGCCGGGGGGGCCAATGGCTACACCTTC.

Relative to its sample, this clone is medium-sized (0.01 to 0.1%). This chain joins TRBV7-3 and TRBJ2-4, with TRBD1 as a possible D gene (6 bases). This CDR3 comprises 14 residues. The germline gives CDR1 SGHTA, CDR2 FQGTGA. V was cut by 5 bases and J by 5 bases, with 13 bases left in between. The CDR3 DNA follows: TGTGCCAGCAGCCTACAGGGTACCCAAAACATTCAGTACTTC. Protein: CASSLQGTQNIQYF.

The table lists this clone with a few counts. This chain uses TRBV7-3 with TRBJ2-6; D is perhaps TRBD2 (6 bases). The germline CDR1 and CDR2 sequences are SGHTA and FQGTGA. Trimming pared 1 base from V and 0 bases from J, leaving 10 bases between. This CDR3 contains 17 residues. The CDR3 reads CASSLNPGSSGANVLTF. For the CDR3, the DNA is TGTGCCAGCAGCTTAAACCCCGGGAGCTCTGGGGCCAACGTCCTGACTTTC.

V usage is TRBV11-2 and J usage is TRBJ2-3; no clear D gene. The CDR3 extends over 12 amino acids. The germline V gene encodes CDR1 SGHAT and CDR2 FQNNGV. V was trimmed by 6 bases and J by 4 bases, leaving 8 bases between them. The CDR3 region is CASSPRADTQYF. As DNA, the CDR3 is TGTGCCAGCAGTCCAAGGGCAGATACGCAGTATTTT.

V is TRBV5-1 and J is TRBJ2-5, with TRBD1 identical over 9 bases. Germline V gene data show CDR1 as SGHRS and CDR2 as YFSETQ. V lost 4 bases to trimming and J lost 0 bases; unmatched junction nucleotides: 7. The CDR3 is made up of 16 amino acids. Here the CDR3 DNA reads TGCGCCAGCAGCGGAGGCACAGGGGGCTACCAAGAGACCCAGTACTTC. This translates into CASSGGTGGYQETQYF.

The sample holds a few counts of this clone. The chain employs TRBV6-1 and TRBJ2-7, with D perhaps assigned TRBD1 or TRBD2 (5 bases each). The CDR3 length is 14 residues. Germline V CDR1 and CDR2: MNHNS, SASEGT. Trimming pared 1 base from V and 2 bases from J, leaving 9 bases between. The CDR3 here is CASSEEGPTYEQYF. The CDR3 nucleotides are TGTGCCAGCAGTGAAGAGGGACCCACCTACGAGCAGTACTTC.

This clone was picked up one time. The V gene is TRBV6-5, the J gene TRBJ2-7; possibly TRBD1 or TRBD2 for D (5 bases each). Trimming removed 0 bases from V and 6 bases from J, with 12 bases in between. CDR1 and CDR2 (germline): MNHEY, SVGAGI. This CDR3 has 14 residues. CDR3 loop: CASSYSRGAGEQYF. The DNA of the CDR3 is TGTGCCAGCAGTTACTCACGAGGGGCGGGCGAGCAGTACTTC.

The chain couples TRBV7-3 to TRBJ2-3; 7 nucleotides agree with TRBD1. Germline trimming cut 5 bases from V and 0 bases from J; bases unmatched to any gene: 5. The CDR3 length is 15 residues. CDR1 SGHTA and CDR2 FQGTGA come from the germline V gene. DNA for the CDR3: TGTGCCAGCAGCACCACGGGACAGAGCACAGATACGCAGTATTTT. Protein product: CASSTTGQSTDTQYF.

The chain carries TRBV28 and TRBJ1-1; D unresolved. The germline CDR1 and CDR2 sequences are MDHEN and SYDVKM. Trimming pared 5 bases from V and 11 bases from J, leaving 15 bases between. This CDR3 has 12 amino acids. The CDR3: CASSPGRRGAFF. The CDR3 DNA sequence: TGTGCCAGCAGTCCTGGACGGCGCGGGGCTTTCTTT. The full variable domain, rest sourced from reference TRBV28 and TRBJ1-1, is DVKVTQSSRYLVKRTGEKVFLECVQDMDHENMFWYRQDPGLGLRLIYFSYDVKMKEKGDIPEGYSVSREKKERFSLILESASTNQTSMYLCASSPGRRGAFFGQGTRLTVV.

This chain links TRBV5-1 with TRBJ2-1, with 10 bases lining up with TRBD2. The CDR3 consists of 16 residues. The germline V gene encodes CDR1 SGHRS and CDR2 YFSETQ. J gave up 2 bases and V 4 bases, and 6 bases lay outside the gene matches. The CDR3 nucleotides read TGCGCCAGCAGCCCTTCAGCGGGGGGGACCTACAATGAGCAGTTCTTC. Translating it yields CASSPSAGGTYNEQFF.

The V and J genes are TRBV6-1 and TRBJ1-1; D unclear. Per germline, CDR1 MNHNS and CDR2 SASEGT. This CDR3 comprises 11 residues. Trimming cost V 4 bases and J 5 bases, with 5 bases left between them. Written as DNA, the CDR3 is TGTGCCAGCAGTGCTCTAACTGAAGCTTTCTTT. The encoded protein is CASSALTEAFF.

CDR3 in DNA: TGTGCCAGCAGCAAAACCGGACAGGCCTACGAGCAGTACTTC. This encodes CASSKTGQAYEQYF. This chain links TRBV6-6 with TRBJ2-7; 7 bases map to TRBD1. The trim removed 6 bases at V and 2 bases at J, leaving 7 bases unmatched. The germline V gene encodes CDR1 MNHNY and CDR2 SVGAGI (reference sequence). The CDR3 length is 14 residues.

This chain links TRBV11-2 with TRBJ2-2; 7 bases match TRBD2. The germline gives CDR1 SGHAT, CDR2 FQNNGV. The J segment lost 1 base and the V segment lost 1 base, leaving 3 bases of the junction unmatched. The length of the CDR3 is 16 residues. Here the CDR3 reads CASSLVGGVNTGELFF. In DNA form, the CDR3 reads TGTGCCAGCAGCTTAGTGGGAGGGGTGAACACCGGGGAGCTGTTTTTT.

The V and J genes are TRBV7-3 and TRBJ2-3; 8 nucleotides match TRBD1. Trimming removed 8 bases from V and 0 bases from J; junction bases left unmatched: 1. This CDR3 is built from 13 residues. Germline CDR1 is SGHTA and CDR2 is FQGTGA. This CDR3 reads CASGQGSTDTQYF. CDR3 in DNA: TGTGCCAGCGGACAGGGTAGCACAGATACGCAGTATTTT. Combining the CDR3 with reference TRBV7-3 and TRBJ2-3 gives the whole variable domain GAGVSQTPSNKVTEKGKYVELRCDPISGHTALYWYRQSLGQGPEFLIYFQGTGAADDSGLPNDRFFAVRPEGSVSTLKIQRTERGDSAVYLCASGQGSTDTQYFGPGTRLTVL.

CDR3 DNA: TGTGCCAGCAGCCCGGGCCAGGGTCCCCGGAATGAAAAACTGTTTTTT. It translates to CASSPGQGPRNEKLFF. V and J are TRBV7-8 and TRBJ1-4; perhaps TRBD1 as D (5 bases). CDR1 and CDR2 (germline): SGHVS, FQNEAQ. This CDR3 comprises 16 residues. V shed 5 bases and J shed 5 bases, with 18 bases lying between them. Full variable domain (missing parts from reference TRBV7-8 and TRBJ1-4): GAGVSQSPRYKVAKRGQDVALRCDPISGHVSLFWYQQALGQGPEFLTYFQNEAQLDKSGLPSDRFFAERPEGSVSTLKIQRTQQEDSAVYLCASSPGQGPRNEKLFFGSGTQLSVL.

CDR3 region: CASSLGGTGGSDTQYF. The CDR3 DNA reads TGCGCCAGCAGCTTGGGCGGGACAGGGGGGTCAGATACGCAGTATTTT. The rearrangement joins TRBV5-1 to TRBJ2-3, with 11 bases lining up with TRBD1. In germline, CDR1 is SGHRS, CDR2 YFSETQ. The junction had 4 bases not matched to a gene; V was cut back by 0 bases and J by 4 bases. The length of the CDR3 is 16 residues. Full variable domain (outside the CDR3, taken from reference TRBV5-1 and TRBJ2-3): KAGVTQTPRYLIKTRGQQVTLSCSPISGHRSVSWYQQTPGQGLQFLFEYFSETQRNKGNFPGRFSGRQFSNSRSEMNVSTLELGDSALYLCASSLGGTGGSDTQYFGPGTRLTVL.